This T cell receptor beta chain emerged from a study of technical replicates of blood from a few donors. Measured with immunoSEQ multiplex PCR; TCRdb has only the in-frame clones, and not every one. Of almost 70,000 clones in the sample, over 75% were seen once. This CDR3 has 16 residues. Germline values: CDR1 SGHNT, CDR2 YYREEE (reference sequence). Losses at the gene ends were 4 bases for V and 7 bases for J; bases not matched to a gene: 12. This sequence originates from a human donor in good health. Some clones in this sample may be carry-over from other donors' samples. The sequencing input was PBMCs. The V call is TRBV5-4, the J call TRBJ1-4, with TRBD1 matching over 8 bases. Here the CDR3 DNA reads TGTGCCAGCAGCCCCACCCCGGACAGGGAAGGTGAAAAACTGTTTTTT. Protein product: CASSPTPDREGEKLFF. Combining the CDR3 with reference TRBV5-4 and TRBJ1-4 gives the whole variable domain ETGVTQSPTHLIKTRGQQVTLRCSSQSGHNTVSWYQQALGQGPQFIFQYYREEENGRGNFPPRFSGLQFPNYSSELNVNALELDDSALYLCASSPTPDREGEKLFFGSGTQLSVL.